A selection of T cell receptor beta chains follows, all from one sample in a study of cytomegalovirus exposure and HLA in healthy donors. Sequencing was performed with immunoSEQ multiplex PCR; in TCRdb, only in-frame clones are kept and a portion is missing. The sample lists roughly 110,000 clones, around 80% seen once, with 6.1% in the top ten. Sample: PBMCs. Receptor source: a woman in her 50s in good health and CMV-seropositive. CDR3s include the opening cysteine and the closing phenylalanine or tryptophan. D genes are given only for firm matches. Rows may omit the clone size; those that give it use once, few, many or a size class.

j_call: TRBJ1-5
v_call: TRBV25-1
d_call: NA
clone_size: NA
cdr3_nt: TGTGCCAGCAGTGAAGGAGGAACAGGGCCTGGCAATCAGCCCCAGCATTTT
cdr3_aa: CASSEGGTGPGNQPQHF

j_call: TRBJ1-1
v_call: TRBV9
d_call: NA
clone_size: NA
cdr3_nt: TGTGCCAGCAGCGTAGGATGGACTTTGAACACTGAAGCTTTCTTT
cdr3_aa: CASSVGWTLNTEAFF

j_call: TRBJ1-2
v_call: TRBV15
d_call: NA
clone_size: once
cdr3_nt: TGTGCCACCAGCAGAGCCACAGATGGCTACACCTTC
cdr3_aa: CATSRATDGYTF

j_call: TRBJ1-1
v_call: TRBV28
d_call: NA
clone_size: NA
cdr3_nt: TGTGCCAGCAGCGGTGGGAGAGCTGAAGCTTTCTTT
cdr3_aa: CASSGGRAEAFF

j_call: TRBJ1-4
v_call: TRBV28
d_call: NA
clone_size: NA
cdr3_nt: TGTGCCAGCAGTTTAGCCTCTTCAGGGTTCAGCGAAAAACTGTTTTTT
cdr3_aa: CASSLASSGFSEKLFF

j_call: TRBJ2-2
v_call: TRBV6-1
d_call: NA
clone_size: NA
cdr3_nt: TGTGCCAGCAGCGCTAGGGTGGGAGGCACCGGGGAGCTGTTTTTT
cdr3_aa: CASSARVGGTGELFF

j_call: TRBJ2-7
v_call: TRBV4-3
d_call: NA
clone_size: once
cdr3_nt: TGCGCCAGCAGCCAAGATGGGCCCGACAGTGCCGGCTACGAGCAGTACTTC
cdr3_aa: CASSQDGPDSAGYEQYF

j_call: TRBJ1-2
v_call: TRBV6-5
d_call: NA
clone_size: NA
cdr3_nt: TGTGCCAGCAGTTATGACAGGAGCTATGGCTACACCTTC
cdr3_aa: CASSYDRSYGYTF

j_call: TRBJ2-5
v_call: TRBV27
d_call: TRBD2
clone_size: NA
cdr3_nt: TGTGCCAGCAAGGCGGGGGGAAAGGAGACCCAGTACTTC
cdr3_aa: CASKAGGKETQYF

j_call: TRBJ1-1
v_call: TRBV5-1
d_call: TRBD1
clone_size: NA
cdr3_nt: TGCGCCAGCAGCGCAACGACAGGGAAGGGTACTGAAGCTTTCTTT
cdr3_aa: CASSATTGKGTEAFF

j_call: TRBJ1-1
v_call: TRBV4-3
d_call: TRBD1
clone_size: NA
cdr3_nt: TGCGCCAGCAGCCAGAGTGAGACAGGGGACTTGAACACTGAAGCTTTCTTT
cdr3_aa: CASSQSETGDLNTEAFF

j_call: TRBJ1-1
v_call: TRBV7-2
d_call: NA
clone_size: NA
cdr3_nt: TGTGCCAGCAGCTTAAGACCGAGAGGAGCTTTCTTT
cdr3_aa: CASSLRPRGAFF

j_call: TRBJ2-5
v_call: TRBV5-6
d_call: NA
clone_size: few
cdr3_nt: TGTGCCAGCAGCTCTCCGTTTGGGGGCAGGGAGACCCAGTACTTC
cdr3_aa: CASSSPFGGRETQYF

j_call: TRBJ1-4
v_call: TRBV7-9
d_call: TRBD1
clone_size: NA
cdr3_nt: TGTGCCAGCAGCTTAAGGACAGGAGGCGAAAAACTGTTTTTT
cdr3_aa: CASSLRTGGEKLFF

j_call: TRBJ2-1
v_call: TRBV18
d_call: TRBD2
clone_size: NA
cdr3_nt: TGTGCCAGCTCACCACCCAGCGGGGGAGCCTACAATGAGCAGTTCTTC
cdr3_aa: CASSPPSGGAYNEQFF

j_call: TRBJ2-1
v_call: TRBV9
d_call: TRBD2
clone_size: NA
cdr3_nt: TGTGCCAGCAGCGTAGCTAGCGGGGGTGAGCAGTTCTTC
cdr3_aa: CASSVASGGEQFF

j_call: TRBJ1-5
v_call: TRBV7-2
d_call: NA
clone_size: few
cdr3_nt: TGTGCCAGCAGCCCAGAAGTGAGGAACGGCAATCAGCCCCAGCATTTT
cdr3_aa: CASSPEVRNGNQPQHF

j_call: TRBJ1-1
v_call: TRBV28
d_call: TRBD1
clone_size: few
cdr3_nt: TGTGCCAGCAGTCCCGGACAGGACCGGGTGAACACTGAAGCTTTCTTT
cdr3_aa: CASSPGQDRVNTEAFF

j_call: TRBJ2-7
v_call: TRBV6-6
d_call: NA
clone_size: few
cdr3_nt: TGTGCCAGCAGCCAGAACAGCTACGAGCAGTACTTC
cdr3_aa: CASSQNSYEQYF

j_call: TRBJ1-2
v_call: TRBV5-6
d_call: NA
clone_size: NA
cdr3_nt: TGTGCCAGCAGCCCCCAGGACAGCTATGGCTACACCTTC
cdr3_aa: CASSPQDSYGYTF

j_call: TRBJ2-7
v_call: TRBV5-6
d_call: NA
clone_size: NA
cdr3_nt: TGTGCCAGCAGCTGGACACAACTATACGAGCAGTACTTC
cdr3_aa: CASSWTQLYEQYF

j_call: TRBJ1-3
v_call: TRBV18
d_call: NA
clone_size: NA
cdr3_nt: TGTGCCAGCTCACCAGCCAGGGACTCTGGAAACACCATATATTTT
cdr3_aa: CASSPARDSGNTIYF

j_call: TRBJ2-7
v_call: TRBV19
d_call: NA
clone_size: NA
cdr3_nt: TGTGCCAGTAGTCTTGAAGCACAGGCATCCTACGAGCAGTACTTC
cdr3_aa: CASSLEAQASYEQYF

j_call: TRBJ1-6
v_call: TRBV7-9
d_call: NA
clone_size: NA
cdr3_nt: TGTGCCAGCAGCCTAGAGAGTTATAATTCACCCCTCCACTTT
cdr3_aa: CASSLESYNSPLHF

j_call: TRBJ1-2
v_call: TRBV30
d_call: NA
clone_size: once
cdr3_nt: TGTGCCTGGAGTGTTGAAGGGGCGTACCCCAACTATGGCTACACCTTC
cdr3_aa: CAWSVEGAYPNYGYTF

j_call: TRBJ2-7
v_call: TRBV7-6
d_call: NA
clone_size: NA
cdr3_nt: TGTGCCAGCAGGTACAGGGACACAGAGGGTTGGGAGCAGTACTTC
cdr3_aa: CASRYRDTEGWEQYF

j_call: TRBJ2-2
v_call: TRBV7-3
d_call: TRBD2
clone_size: NA
cdr3_nt: TGTGCCAGCAGCTTAACGAGGGCGGGGGTGGCAGCGAACACCGGGGAGCTGTTTTTT
cdr3_aa: CASSLTRAGVAANTGELFF

j_call: TRBJ2-2
v_call: TRBV4-1
d_call: NA
clone_size: NA
cdr3_nt: TGCGCCAGCAGCCATAACCAAAACTTAAACACCGGGGAGCTGTTTTTT
cdr3_aa: CASSHNQNLNTGELFF

j_call: TRBJ1-6
v_call: TRBV27
d_call: NA
clone_size: few
cdr3_nt: TGTGCCAGCAGTTTAAACGGAGACTCCTATAATTCACCCCTCCACTTT
cdr3_aa: CASSLNGDSYNSPLHF